The present T cell receptor (beta chain) was sequenced within a study of T cells in Graves' hyperthyroidism and ophthalmopathy. For the study at large: Peripheral blood sampling occurred at initial diagnosis, before any treatment.

Overall study results and limits: Most thyroid clonotypes with frequency above 0.001 were detected in blood.

With respect to this clonotype: The antigen remains unidentified.

V lost 2 bases, J lost 3 bases, and 11 bases lay in between. Germline V gene lookup returns CDR1 LNHDA and CDR2 SQIVND (reference sequence). The length of the CDR3 is 16 residues. Stability of Graves' hyperthyroidism was defined as absent ophthalmopathy progression within 18 months. TCR beta CDR3 regions were amplified from RNA. HTBI primers were the set used in a first-round RT-PCR of the TCR CDR3. TCRdb analysed the multiplex PCR reads with MiXCR anew, one entry per CDR3 protein. Among around 450,000 distinct CDR3 sequences listed, around 16% were seen once. V is TRBV19 and J is TRBJ1-6; no clear D gene. The source of this sequence is a woman younger than 30 with Graves' hyperthyroidism. The sequencing sample was made of blood. The CDR3, as DNA: TGTGCCAGTAGTATACACAGAAAAAGCTATAATTCACCCCTCCACTTT. The encoded protein is CASSIHRKSYNSPLHF.